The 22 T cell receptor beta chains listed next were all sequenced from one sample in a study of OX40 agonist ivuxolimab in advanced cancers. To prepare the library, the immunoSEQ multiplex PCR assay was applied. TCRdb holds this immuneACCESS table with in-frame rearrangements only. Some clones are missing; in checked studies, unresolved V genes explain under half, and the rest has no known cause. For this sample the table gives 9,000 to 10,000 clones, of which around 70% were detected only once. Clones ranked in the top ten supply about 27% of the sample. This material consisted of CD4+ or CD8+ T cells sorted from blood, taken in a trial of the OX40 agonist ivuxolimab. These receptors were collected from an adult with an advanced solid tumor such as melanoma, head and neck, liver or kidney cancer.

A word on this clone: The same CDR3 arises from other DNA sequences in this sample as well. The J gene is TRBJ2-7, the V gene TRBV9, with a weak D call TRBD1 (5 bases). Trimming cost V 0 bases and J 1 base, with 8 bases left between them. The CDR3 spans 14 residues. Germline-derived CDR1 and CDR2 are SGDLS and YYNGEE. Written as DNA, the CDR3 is TGTGCCAGCAGCGTAGTAGGGGAATCCTACGAGCAGTACTTC. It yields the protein CASSVVGESYEQYF.

The CDR3 is CASRFNTEAFF. As DNA, the CDR3 is TGCGCCAGCAGATTCAACACTGAAGCTTTCTTT. The chain employs TRBV5-1 and TRBJ1-1; D ambiguous. The V gene lost 5 bases and the J gene lost 2 bases, with 4 bases spanning the gap. The CDR3 consists of 11 residues. Germline CDR1 and CDR2: SGHRS and YFSETQ.

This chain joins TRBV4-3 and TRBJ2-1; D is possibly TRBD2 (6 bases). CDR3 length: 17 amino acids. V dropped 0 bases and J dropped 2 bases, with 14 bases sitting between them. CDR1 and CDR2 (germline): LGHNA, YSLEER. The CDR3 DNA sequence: TGCGCCAGCAGCCAAGATTGGAGGGGCTCGGCCTACAATGAGCAGTTCTTC. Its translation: CASSQDWRGSAYNEQFF.

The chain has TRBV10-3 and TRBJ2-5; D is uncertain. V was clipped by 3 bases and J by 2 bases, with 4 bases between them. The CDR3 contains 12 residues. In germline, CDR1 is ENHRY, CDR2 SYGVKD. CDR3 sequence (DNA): TGTGCCATCAGTGACAGACAAGAGACCCAGTACTTC. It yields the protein CAISDRQETQYF.

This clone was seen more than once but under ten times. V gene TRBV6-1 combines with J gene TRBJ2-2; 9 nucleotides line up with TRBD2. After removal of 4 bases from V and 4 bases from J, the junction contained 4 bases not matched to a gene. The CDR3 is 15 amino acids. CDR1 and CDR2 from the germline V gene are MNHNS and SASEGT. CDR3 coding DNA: TGTGCCAGCAGTGCCCTAGCGGGGAGCACCGGGGAGCTGTTTTTT. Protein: CASSALAGSTGELFF.

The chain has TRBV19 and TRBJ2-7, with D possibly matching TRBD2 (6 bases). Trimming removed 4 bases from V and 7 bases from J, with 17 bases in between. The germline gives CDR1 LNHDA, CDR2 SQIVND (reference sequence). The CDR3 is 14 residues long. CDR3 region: CASSRRLDSQEQYF. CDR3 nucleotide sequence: TGTGCCAGTAGTAGGAGACTAGACTCCCAGGAGCAGTACTTC.

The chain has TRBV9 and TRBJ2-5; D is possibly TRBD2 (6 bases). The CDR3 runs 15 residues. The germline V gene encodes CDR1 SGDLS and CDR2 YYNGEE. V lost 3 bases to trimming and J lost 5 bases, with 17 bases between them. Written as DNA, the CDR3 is TGTGCCAGCAGCGAGGAGGGGAATTCGGGGGAGACCCAGTACTTC. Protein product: CASSEEGNSGETQYF.

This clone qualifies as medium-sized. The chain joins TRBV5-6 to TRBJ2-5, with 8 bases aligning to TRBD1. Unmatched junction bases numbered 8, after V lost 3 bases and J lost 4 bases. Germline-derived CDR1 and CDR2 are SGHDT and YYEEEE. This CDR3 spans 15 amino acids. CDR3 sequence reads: CASSSDWDRRETQYF. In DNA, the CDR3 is TGTGCCAGCAGCTCAGACTGGGACAGGCGAGAGACCCAGTACTTC.

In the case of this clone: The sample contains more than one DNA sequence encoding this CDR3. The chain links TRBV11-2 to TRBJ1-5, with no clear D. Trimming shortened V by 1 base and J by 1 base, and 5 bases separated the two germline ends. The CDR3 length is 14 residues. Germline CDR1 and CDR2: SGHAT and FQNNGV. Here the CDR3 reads CASSLGGSNQPQHF. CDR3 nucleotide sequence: TGTGCCAGCAGCTTAGGCGGCAGCAATCAGCCCCAGCATTTT.

The CDR3 sequence is CASSPAHLGRGELFF. The DNA of the CDR3 is TGTGCCAGCAGTCCCGCCCATTTAGGGCGCGGGGAGCTGTTTTTT. The rearrangement uses TRBV27 and TRBJ2-2; D gene ambiguous. CDR1 is MNHEY, CDR2 SMNVEV, per germline (reference sequence). V lost 5 bases and J lost 7, with 17 bases in between. This CDR3 contains 15 residues.

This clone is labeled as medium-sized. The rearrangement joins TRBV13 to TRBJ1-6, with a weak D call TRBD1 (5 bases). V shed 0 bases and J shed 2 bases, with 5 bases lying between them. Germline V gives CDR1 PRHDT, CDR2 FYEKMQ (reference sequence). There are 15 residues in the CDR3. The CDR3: CASSLGGAYNSPLHF. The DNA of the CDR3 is TGTGCCAGCAGCTTAGGAGGGGCCTATAATTCACCCCTCCACTTT.

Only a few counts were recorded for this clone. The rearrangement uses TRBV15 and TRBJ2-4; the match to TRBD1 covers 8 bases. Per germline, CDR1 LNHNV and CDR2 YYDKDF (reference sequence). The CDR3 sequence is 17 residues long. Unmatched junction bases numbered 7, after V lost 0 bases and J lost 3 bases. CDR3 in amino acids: CATSRDRTQGGKNIQYF. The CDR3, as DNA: TGTGCCACCAGCAGAGATCGGACACAGGGGGGCAAAAACATTCAGTACTTC. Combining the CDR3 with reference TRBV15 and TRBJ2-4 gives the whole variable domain DAMVIQNPRYQVTQFGKPVTLSCSQTLNHNVMYWYQQKSSQAPKLLFHYYDKDFNNEADTPDNFQSRRPNTSFCFLDIRSPGLGDTAMYLCATSRDRTQGGKNIQYFGAGTRLSVL.

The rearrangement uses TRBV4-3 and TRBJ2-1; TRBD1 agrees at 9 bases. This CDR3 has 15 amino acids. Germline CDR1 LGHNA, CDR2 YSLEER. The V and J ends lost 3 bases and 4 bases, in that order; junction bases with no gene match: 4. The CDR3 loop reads CASSQGTGPYNEQFF. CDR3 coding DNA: TGCGCCAGCAGCCAGGGGACAGGGCCTTACAATGAGCAGTTCTTC.

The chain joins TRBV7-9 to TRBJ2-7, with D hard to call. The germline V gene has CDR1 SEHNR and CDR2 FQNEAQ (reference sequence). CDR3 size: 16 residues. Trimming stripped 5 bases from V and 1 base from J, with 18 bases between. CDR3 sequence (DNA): TGTGCCAGCAGCGCAACGGTGTCCTTTGCATCCTACGAGCAGTACTTC. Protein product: CASSATVSFASYEQYF.

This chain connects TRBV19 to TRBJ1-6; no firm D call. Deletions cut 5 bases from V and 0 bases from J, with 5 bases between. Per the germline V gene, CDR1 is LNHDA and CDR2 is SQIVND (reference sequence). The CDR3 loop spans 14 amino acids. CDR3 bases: TGTGCCAGTAGTCCGAGCTCCTATAATTCACCCCTCCACTTT. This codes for CASSPSSYNSPLHF. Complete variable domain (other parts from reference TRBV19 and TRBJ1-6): DGGITQSPKYLFRKEGQNVTLSCEQNLNHDAMYWYRQDPGQGLRLIYYSQIVNDFQKGDIAEGYSVSREKKESFPLTVTSAQKNPTAFYLCASSPSSYNSPLHFGNGTRLTVT.

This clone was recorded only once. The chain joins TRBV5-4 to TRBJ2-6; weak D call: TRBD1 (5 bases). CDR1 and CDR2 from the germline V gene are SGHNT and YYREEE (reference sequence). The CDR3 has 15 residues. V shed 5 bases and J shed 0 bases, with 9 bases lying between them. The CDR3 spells CASSQQVSGANVLTF. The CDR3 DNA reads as TGTGCCAGCAGTCAACAGGTCTCTGGGGCCAACGTCCTGACTTTC.

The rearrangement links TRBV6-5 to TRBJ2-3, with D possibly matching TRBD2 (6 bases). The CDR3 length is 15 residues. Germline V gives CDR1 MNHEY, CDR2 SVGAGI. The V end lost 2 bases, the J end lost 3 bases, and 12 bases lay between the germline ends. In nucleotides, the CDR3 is TGTGCCAGCAGTTACCGGGCGGGGCCGACAGATACGCAGTATTTT. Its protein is CASSYRAGPTDTQYF.

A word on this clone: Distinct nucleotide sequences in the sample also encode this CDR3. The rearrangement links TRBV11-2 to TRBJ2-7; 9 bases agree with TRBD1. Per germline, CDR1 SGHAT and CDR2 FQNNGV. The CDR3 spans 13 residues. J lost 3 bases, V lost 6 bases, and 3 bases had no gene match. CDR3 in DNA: TGTGCCAGCAGTTGGACAGGGGACTACGAGCAGTACTTC. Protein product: CASSWTGDYEQYF.

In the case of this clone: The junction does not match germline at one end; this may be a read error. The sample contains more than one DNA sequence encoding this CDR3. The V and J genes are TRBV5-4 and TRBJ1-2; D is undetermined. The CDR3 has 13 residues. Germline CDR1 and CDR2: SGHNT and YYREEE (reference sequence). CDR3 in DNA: TGCGCCAGCAGCTTCGACACGACACATGGCTACACCTTC. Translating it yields CASSFDTTHGYTF.

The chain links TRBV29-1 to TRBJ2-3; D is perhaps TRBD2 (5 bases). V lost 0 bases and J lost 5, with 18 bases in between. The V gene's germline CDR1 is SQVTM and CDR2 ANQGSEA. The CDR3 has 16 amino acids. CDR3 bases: TGCAGCGTTGAAGACGGTCGGGGTGCCAGCGGAGATACGCAGTATTTT. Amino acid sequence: CSVEDGRGASGDTQYF.

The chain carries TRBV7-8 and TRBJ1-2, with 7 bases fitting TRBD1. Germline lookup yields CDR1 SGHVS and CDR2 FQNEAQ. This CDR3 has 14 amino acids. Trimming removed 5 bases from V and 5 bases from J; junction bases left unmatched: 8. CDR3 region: CASSPAGDRYGYTF. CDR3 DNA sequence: TGTGCCAGCAGCCCAGCCGGGGACAGATATGGCTACACCTTC.

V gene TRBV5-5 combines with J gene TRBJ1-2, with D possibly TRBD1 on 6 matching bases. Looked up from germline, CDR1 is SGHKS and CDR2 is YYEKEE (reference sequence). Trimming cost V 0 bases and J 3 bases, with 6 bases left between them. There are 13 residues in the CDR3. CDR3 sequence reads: CASSLAGDYGYTF. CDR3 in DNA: TGTGCCAGCAGCTTGGCAGGGGACTATGGCTACACCTTC.